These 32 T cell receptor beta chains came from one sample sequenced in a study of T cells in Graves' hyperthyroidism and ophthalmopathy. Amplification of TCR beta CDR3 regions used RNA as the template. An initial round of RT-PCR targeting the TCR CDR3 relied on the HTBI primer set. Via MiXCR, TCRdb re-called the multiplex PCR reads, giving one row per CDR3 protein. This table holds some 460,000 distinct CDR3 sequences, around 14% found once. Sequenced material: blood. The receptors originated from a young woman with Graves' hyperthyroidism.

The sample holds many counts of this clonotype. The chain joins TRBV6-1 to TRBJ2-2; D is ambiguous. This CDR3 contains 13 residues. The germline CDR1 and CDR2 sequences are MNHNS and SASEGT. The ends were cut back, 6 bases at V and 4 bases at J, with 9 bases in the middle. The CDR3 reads CASRAKVTGELFF. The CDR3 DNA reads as TGTGCCAGCAGAGCGAAGGTCACCGGGGAGCTGTTTTTT.

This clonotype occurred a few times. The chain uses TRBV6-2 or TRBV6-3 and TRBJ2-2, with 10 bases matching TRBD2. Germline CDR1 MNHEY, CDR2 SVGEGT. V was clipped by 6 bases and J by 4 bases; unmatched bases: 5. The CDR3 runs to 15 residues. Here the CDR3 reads CASRETSGVTGELFF. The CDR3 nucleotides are TGTGCCAGCAGGGAAACTAGCGGGGTCACCGGGGAGCTGTTTTTT.

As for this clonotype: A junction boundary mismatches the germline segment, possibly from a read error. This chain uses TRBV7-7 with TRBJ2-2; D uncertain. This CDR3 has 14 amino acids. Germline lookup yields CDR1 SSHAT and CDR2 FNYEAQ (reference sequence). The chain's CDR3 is CASSLNENSGELFF. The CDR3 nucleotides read TGTGCTAGCAGCTTAAATGAAAATTCCGGGGAGCTGTTTTTT.

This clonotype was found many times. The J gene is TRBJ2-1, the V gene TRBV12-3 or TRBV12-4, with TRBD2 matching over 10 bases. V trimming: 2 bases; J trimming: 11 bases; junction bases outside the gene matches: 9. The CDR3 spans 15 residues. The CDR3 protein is CASSLLGSGGRQQFF. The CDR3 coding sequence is TGTGCCAGCAGTTTACTAGGTAGCGGGGGGCGTCAGCAGTTCTTC.

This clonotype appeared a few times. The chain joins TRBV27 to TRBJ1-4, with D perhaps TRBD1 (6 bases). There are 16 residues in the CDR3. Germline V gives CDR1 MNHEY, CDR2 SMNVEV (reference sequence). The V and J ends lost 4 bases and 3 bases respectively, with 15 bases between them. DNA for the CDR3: TGTGCCAGCAGTTCTCCTTCCGCAGGGGCTAATGAAAAACTGTTTTTT. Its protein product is CASSSPSAGANEKLFF. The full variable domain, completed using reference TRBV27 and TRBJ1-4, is EAQVTQNPRYLITVTGKKLTVTCSQNMNHEYMSWYRQDPGLGLRQIYYSMNVEVTDKGDVPEGYKVSRKEKRNFPLILESPSPNQTSLYFCASSSPSAGANEKLFFGSGTQLSVL.

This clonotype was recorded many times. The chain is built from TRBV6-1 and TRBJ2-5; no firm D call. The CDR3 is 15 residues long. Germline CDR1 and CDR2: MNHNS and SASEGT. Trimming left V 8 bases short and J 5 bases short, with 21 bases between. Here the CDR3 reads CASANTLQIKETQYF. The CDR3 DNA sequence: TGTGCCAGCGCGAATACACTGCAAATAAAGGAGACCCAGTACTTC.

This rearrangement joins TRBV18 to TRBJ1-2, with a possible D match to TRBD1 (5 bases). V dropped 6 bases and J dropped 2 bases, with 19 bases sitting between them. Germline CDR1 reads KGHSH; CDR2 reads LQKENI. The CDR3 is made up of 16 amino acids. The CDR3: CASSPRLGAINYGYTF. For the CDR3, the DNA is TGTGCCAGCTCCCCGCGATTAGGGGCTATAAACTATGGCTACACCTTC.

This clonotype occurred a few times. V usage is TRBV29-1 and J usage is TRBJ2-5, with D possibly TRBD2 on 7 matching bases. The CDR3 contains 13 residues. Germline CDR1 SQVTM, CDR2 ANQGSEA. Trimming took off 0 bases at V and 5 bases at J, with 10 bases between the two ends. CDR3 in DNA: TGCAGCGTTGAAGATAGGGGGGGGGAGACCCAGTACTTC. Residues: CSVEDRGGETQYF. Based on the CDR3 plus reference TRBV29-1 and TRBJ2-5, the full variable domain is SAVISQKPSRDICQRGTSLTIQCQVDSQVTMMFWYRQQPGQSLTLIATANQGSEATYESGFVIDKFPISRPNLTFSTLTVSNMSPEDSSIYLCSVEDRGGETQYFGPGTRLLVL.

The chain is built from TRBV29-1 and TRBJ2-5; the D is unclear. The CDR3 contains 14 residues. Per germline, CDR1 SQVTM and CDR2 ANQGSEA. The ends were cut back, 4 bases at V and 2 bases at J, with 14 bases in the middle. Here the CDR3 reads CSVGAIPKQETQYF. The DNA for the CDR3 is TGCAGCGTTGGAGCAATACCGAAACAAGAGACCCAGTACTTC.

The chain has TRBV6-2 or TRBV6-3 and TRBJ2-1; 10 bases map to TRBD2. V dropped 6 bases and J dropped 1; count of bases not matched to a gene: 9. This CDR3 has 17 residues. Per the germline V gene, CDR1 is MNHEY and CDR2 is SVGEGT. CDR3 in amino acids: CASSPKGLARSYNEQFF. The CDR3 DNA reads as TGTGCCAGCAGCCCGAAGGGACTAGCGAGGTCCTACAATGAGCAGTTCTTC.

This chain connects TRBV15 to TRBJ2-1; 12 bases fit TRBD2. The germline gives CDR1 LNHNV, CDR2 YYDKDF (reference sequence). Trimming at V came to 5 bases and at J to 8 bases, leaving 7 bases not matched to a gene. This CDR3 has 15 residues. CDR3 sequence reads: CATSWTSGVIDEQFF. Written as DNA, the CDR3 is TGTGCCACCAGCTGGACTAGCGGGGTGATCGATGAGCAGTTCTTC.

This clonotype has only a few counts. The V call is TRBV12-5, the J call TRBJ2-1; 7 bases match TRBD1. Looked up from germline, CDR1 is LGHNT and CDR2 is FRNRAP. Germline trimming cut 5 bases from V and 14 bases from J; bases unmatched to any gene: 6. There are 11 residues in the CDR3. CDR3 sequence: CASGGGQEKFF. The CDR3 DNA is TGTGCTAGTGGTGGAGGACAGGAGAAGTTCTTC.

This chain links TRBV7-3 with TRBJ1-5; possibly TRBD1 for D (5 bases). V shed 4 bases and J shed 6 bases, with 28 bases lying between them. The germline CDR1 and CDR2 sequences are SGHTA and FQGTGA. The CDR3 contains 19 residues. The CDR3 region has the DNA TGTGCCAGCAGCTCCCCCCCGGGCAGGGCGGCGGTAGGGTGTCAGCCCCAGCATTTT. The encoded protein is CASSSPPGRAAVGCQPQHF.

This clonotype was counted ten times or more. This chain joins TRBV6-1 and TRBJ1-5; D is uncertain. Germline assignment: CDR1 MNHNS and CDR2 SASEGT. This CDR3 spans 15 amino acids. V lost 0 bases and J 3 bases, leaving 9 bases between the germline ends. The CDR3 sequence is CASSEAGGYNQPQHF. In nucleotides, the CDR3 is TGTGCCAGCAGTGAAGCCGGAGGGTACAATCAGCCCCAGCATTTT.

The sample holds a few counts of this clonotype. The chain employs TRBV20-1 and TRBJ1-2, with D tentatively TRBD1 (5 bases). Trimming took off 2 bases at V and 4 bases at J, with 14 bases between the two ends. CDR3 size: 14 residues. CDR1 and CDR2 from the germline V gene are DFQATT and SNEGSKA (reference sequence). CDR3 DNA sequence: TGCAGTGCTAGACAGGACACCCGTTCCTATGGCTACACCTTC. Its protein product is CSARQDTRSYGYTF.

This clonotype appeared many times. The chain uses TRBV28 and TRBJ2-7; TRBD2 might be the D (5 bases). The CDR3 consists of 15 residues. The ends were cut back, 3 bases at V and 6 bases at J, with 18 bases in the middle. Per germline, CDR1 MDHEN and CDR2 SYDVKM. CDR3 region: CASSFEIRGRGEQYF. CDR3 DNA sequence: TGTGCCAGCAGTTTTGAAATCCGGGGTCGCGGCGAGCAGTACTTC. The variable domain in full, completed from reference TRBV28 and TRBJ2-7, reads DVKVTQSSRYLVKRTGEKVFLECVQDMDHENMFWYRQDPGLGLRLIYFSYDVKMKEKGDIPEGYSVSREKKERFSLILESASTNQTSMYLCASSFEIRGRGEQYFGPGTRLTVT.

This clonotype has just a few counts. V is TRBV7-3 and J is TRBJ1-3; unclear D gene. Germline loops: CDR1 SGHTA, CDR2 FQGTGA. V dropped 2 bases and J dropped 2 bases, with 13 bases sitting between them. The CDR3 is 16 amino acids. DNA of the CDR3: TGTGCCAGCAGCTTAGGCGGGAGGGCGGCTGGAAACACCATATATTTT. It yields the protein CASSLGGRAAGNTIYF.

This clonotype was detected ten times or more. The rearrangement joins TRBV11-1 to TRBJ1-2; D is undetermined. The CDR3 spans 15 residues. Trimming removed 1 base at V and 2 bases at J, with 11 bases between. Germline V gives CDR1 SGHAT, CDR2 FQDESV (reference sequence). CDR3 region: CASSLEAEHNYGYTF. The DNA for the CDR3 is TGTGCCAGCAGCTTAGAGGCAGAACACAACTATGGCTACACCTTC.

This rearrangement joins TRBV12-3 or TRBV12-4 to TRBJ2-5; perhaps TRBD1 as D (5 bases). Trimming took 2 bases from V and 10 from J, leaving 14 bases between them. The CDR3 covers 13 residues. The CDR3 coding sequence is TGTGCCAGCAGTTTAAAAGGGGTGATGAGCCAGTACTTC. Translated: CASSLKGVMSQYF.

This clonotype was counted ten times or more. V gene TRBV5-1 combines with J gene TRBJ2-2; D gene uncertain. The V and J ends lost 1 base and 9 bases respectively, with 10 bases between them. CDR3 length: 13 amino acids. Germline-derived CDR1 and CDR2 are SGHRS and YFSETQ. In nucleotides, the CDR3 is TGCGCCAGCAGCTTGTCTGGTACCCGGGAGCTGTTTTTT. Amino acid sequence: CASSLSGTRELFF. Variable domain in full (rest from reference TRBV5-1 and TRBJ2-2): KAGVTQTPRYLIKTRGQQVTLSCSPISGHRSVSWYQQTPGQGLQFLFEYFSETQRNKGNFPGRFSGRQFSNSRSEMNVSTLELGDSALYLCASSLSGTRELFFGEGSRLTVL.

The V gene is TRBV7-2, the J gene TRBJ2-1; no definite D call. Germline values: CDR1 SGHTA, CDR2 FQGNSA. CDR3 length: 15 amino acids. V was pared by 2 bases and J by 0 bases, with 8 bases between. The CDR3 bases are TGTGCCAGCAGCTTATTTACTGACTCCTACAATGAGCAGTTCTTC. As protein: CASSLFTDSYNEQFF.

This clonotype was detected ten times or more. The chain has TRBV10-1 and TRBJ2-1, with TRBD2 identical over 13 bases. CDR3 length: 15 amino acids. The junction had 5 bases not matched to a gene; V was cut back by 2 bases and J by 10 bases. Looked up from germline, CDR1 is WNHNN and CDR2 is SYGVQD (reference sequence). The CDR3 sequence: CASSEPGLAGEEQFF. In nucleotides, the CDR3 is TGCGCCAGCAGTGAGCCCGGACTAGCGGGAGAAGAGCAGTTCTTC.

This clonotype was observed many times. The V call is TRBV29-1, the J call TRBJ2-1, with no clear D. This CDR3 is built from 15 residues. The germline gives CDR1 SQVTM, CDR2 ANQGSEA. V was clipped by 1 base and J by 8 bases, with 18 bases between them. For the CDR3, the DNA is TGCAGCGTTGAAGTGACGGCGTCCTGGCGCGATGAGCAGTTCTTC. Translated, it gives CSVEVTASWRDEQFF.

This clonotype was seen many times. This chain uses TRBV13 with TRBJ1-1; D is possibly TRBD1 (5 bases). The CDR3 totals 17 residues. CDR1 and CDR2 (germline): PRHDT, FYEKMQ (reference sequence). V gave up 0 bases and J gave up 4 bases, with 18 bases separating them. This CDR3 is CASSLGGPLLSGTEAFF. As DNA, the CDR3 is TGTGCCAGCAGCTTAGGGGGGCCCTTATTAAGTGGCACTGAAGCTTTCTTT.

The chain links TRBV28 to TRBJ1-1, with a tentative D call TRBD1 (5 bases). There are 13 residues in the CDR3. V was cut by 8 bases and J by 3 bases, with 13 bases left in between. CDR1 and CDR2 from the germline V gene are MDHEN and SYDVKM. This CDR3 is CASVTDTHTEAFF. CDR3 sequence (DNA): TGTGCCAGCGTGACAGACACTCACACTGAAGCTTTCTTT.

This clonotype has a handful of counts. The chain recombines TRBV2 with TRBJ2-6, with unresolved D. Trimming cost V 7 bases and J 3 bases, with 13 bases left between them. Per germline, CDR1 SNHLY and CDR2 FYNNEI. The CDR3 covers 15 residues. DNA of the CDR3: TGTGCCAGCAAAGTAAACAAGGTTGGGGCCAACGTCCTGACTTTC. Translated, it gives CASKVNKVGANVLTF.

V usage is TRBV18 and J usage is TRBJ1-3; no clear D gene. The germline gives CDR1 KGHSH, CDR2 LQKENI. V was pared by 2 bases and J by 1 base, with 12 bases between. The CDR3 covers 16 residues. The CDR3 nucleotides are TGTGCCAGCTCACCAAACACCGAAGGGTCTGGAAACACCATATATTTT. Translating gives CASSPNTEGSGNTIYF.

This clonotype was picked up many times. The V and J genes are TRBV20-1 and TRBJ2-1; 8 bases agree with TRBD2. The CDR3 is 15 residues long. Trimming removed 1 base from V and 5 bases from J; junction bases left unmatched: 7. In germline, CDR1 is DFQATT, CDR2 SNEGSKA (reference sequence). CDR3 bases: TGCAGTGCTAGAGTAGGGGGACTAGGGAACAATGAGCAGTTCTTC. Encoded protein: CSARVGGLGNNEQFF.

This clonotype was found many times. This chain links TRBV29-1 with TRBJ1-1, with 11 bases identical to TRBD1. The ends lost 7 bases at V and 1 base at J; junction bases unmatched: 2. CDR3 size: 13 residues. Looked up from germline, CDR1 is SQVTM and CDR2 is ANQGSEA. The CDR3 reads CSAGTGGNTEAFF. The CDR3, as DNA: TGCAGCGCCGGGACAGGGGGGAACACTGAAGCTTTCTTT. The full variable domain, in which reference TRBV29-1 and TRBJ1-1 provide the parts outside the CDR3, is SAVISQKPSRDICQRGTSLTIQCQVDSQVTMMFWYRQQPGQSLTLIATANQGSEATYESGFVIDKFPISRPNLTFSTLTVSNMSPEDSSIYLCSAGTGGNTEAFFGQGTRLTVV.

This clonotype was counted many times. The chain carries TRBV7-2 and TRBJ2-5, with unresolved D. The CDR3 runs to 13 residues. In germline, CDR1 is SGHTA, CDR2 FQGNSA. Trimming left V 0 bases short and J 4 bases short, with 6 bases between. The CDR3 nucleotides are TGTGCCAGCAGCTTAGCTAGCAGAGAGACCCAGTACTTC. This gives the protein CASSLASRETQYF.

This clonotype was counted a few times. CDR3 amino acids: CASSEPGSLNEQFF. DNA for the CDR3: TGTGCCAGCAGTGAACCAGGGTCCCTCAATGAGCAGTTCTTC. The chain carries TRBV25-1 and TRBJ2-1, with D perhaps TRBD1 (5 bases). This CDR3 has 14 amino acids. V was trimmed by 2 bases and J by 6 bases, leaving 11 bases between them. Germline CDR1 and CDR2: MGHDK and SYGVNS.

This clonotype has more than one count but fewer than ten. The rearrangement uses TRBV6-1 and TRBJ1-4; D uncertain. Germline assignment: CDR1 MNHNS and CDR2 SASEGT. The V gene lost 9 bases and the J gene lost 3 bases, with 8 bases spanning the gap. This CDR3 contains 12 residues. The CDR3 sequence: CASSPANEKLFF. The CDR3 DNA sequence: TGTGCCAGTTCCCCGGCTAATGAAAAACTGTTTTTT.